What follows describes a single T cell receptor (beta chain). Its antigen remains undetermined. Qualities for individual bases were not recorded, and no much larger clone is one base off. The data belong to a study of cytomegalovirus exposure and HLA in healthy donors (dated by TCRdb to about 2017). For the wider study: According to an earlier analysis of several hundred of the donors, 200 million or so T cells yielded some 120 million unique TCR beta sequences and about 300 Gb of sequence data. About 300 gigabases of sequencing data and roughly 90 million unique TCR sequences were included in an early release covering about 700 HLA-typed donors. Of the approximately 370 genotyped donors, 70% to 90% were placed in the genetic ancestry cluster associated with self-reported Caucasian donors. The study was designed to test whether signatures of past pathogen exposure could be identified by cataloging public T cell receptors. The study profiled the T cell repertoires of around 700 subjects by immunosequencing and related them to cytomegalovirus serostatus. Along with the approximately 700-subject first cohort, a separate validation cohort of 120 different subjects was used. The study combined high-throughput TCR immunosequencing, statistical association of individual TCRs with disease status, and machine learning to predict cytomegalovirus infection status. To study patterns of TCR occurrence, a later analysis re-analyzed previously published TCR beta repertoires from several hundred donors and added high-resolution HLA genotyping. Rather than drawing on any new phenotypic data, the later analysis identified candidate immune exposures from TCR beta sequences and the way those sequences occurred across donors. In an earlier analysis of about 590 of the donors, high-throughput TCR beta sequencing was used to judge whether each TCR beta V gene segment behaved as functional or pseudogenic. Donor age, sex, ethnicity and CMV serostatus were collected together with the repertoire data. Genome-wide SNP genotypes for about 65% of the roughly 700 donors were used in a later genetic analysis, which treated that subset as a discovery cohort. Every discovery cohort repertoire had been produced on one sequencing platform. Class I and class II HLA loci were covered by the typing at four-digit resolution. The number of typed donors differed by locus: 629-630 for A, B, C, DRB1 and DQB1; about 520 for DQA1; over 600 for DPA1; and around 470 for DPB1. Four to six DR-DQ haplotypes were handled as single units for association and clustering, since linkage in the cohort was strong. On average, around 200,000 unique TCR beta nucleotide sequences were sequenced per donor among 398 genotyped donors of the cohort, with roughly 18% of those sequences being non-productive.

Spanning cysteine to phenylalanine, the CDR3 consists of 14 amino acids. This entry keeps only the CDR3 DNA: 42 bases, framed from base 1. The V end loses 8 bases and the J end loses 1 base, and a stretch of 9 bases separates them. Via the germline V gene (reference sequence), CDR1 is MNHNY and CDR2 SVGAGI. The paper as a whole reports these results and caveats: A later analysis found that HLA-associated TCR beta chains were more clonally expanded and had lower generation probabilities than equally common non-associated chains. V-gene and J-gene trimming of TCR beta chains was associated with a missense DCLRE1C variant in a later genetic analysis, and the association was replicated in an independent cohort. A cluster of highly shared sequence variants was judged likely to represent a technical artifact of the sequencing pipeline. A later analysis reported that several top co-occurrence clusters appeared linked to parvovirus B19, influenza, CMV and Epstein-Barr virus. While some public TCRs were present in many individuals, most TCR sequences turned up only very rarely across donors. Broadly in line with IMGT annotations, most TCR beta V segments showed up in productive rearrangements about 87% or about 30% of the time in an earlier analysis of roughly 590 of the donors. Some IMGT-functional V segments, including TRBV6-2 and TRBV6-3, could not be told apart with the 87-base-pair reads, so those segments were excluded. At a false discovery rate of 0.05, a later analysis linked about 17,000 TCR beta sequences to specific HLA alleles. The only immune exposure information available for the cohort was CMV serostatus. HLA typing was unavailable for some donors at each locus, so association tests used only the typed subset. Most CMV-associated TCR beta chains appeared to be HLA-restricted in a later analysis, and the HLA associations seemed to be driven largely by CMV exposure. Linkage disequilibrium might explain the correlated functional status among segregating V segments, but an unknown experimental factor could not be excluded. Strong co-occurrence of HLA alleles, especially DR and DQ, made assigning TCR associations to individual alleles difficult. A further reported finding was that TCR beta sequences accurately predicted the HLA-A and HLA-B alleles for most subjects in the first cohort. In the study, 150 to 200 TCR beta chains were listed as associated with cytomegalovirus. In both the original and validation cohorts, the classifier was reported to diagnose cytomegalovirus status with high specificity and sensitivity. Only TCR beta chains were sequenced in this cohort, and the absence of alpha or paired-chain data limited detectable features. In vitro tests confirmed that a few of the cytomegalovirus-associated TCR beta chains recognize cytomegalovirus antigens. In a later genetic analysis, fewer N-insertions in productive TCRs were reported among donors in an Asian-associated ancestry cluster than the roughly 700-donor mean. In a later analysis, the rate of TCR association differed among HLA loci, with DRB1 alleles having the most associated TCRs and HLA-C alleles having the fewest. Roughly uniform sequencing depth across donors was assumed in presence/absence analyses, although this assumption may not hold. It was suggested by the authors that the approach could potentially be generalized to other disease states and immunological phenotypes. Some 15 rarely observed V segments, including chromosome 9 orphons, were excluded from the earlier analysis of several hundred of the donors because counts were too low.

The cohort was made up of approximately 670 healthy bone marrow donors. Cohort members were all nominally healthy when sampled, although unrecorded immune exposures were likely present. The donor tested CMV seropositive, placing the donor among the roughly 270 seropositive members of the cohort. Each donor provided a peripheral blood sample, and peripheral blood mononuclear cells were used for TCR beta sequencing. Genomic DNA was extracted from the blood cell samples with the Qiagen DNeasy Blood Extraction Kit. Library method: the immunoSEQ multiplex PCR assay. For the multiplex PCR, a mixture combining 60 forward primers for TCR Vbeta segments and 13 reverse primers for TCR Jbeta segments was used. The CDR3 region of rearranged TCR beta genes was amplified from genomic DNA with a multiplex PCR assay. Amplified TCR beta libraries were sequenced as 87-base-pair reads on the Illumina HiSeq System. The original pipeline was this. In a later analysis, tens of millions of unique TCR beta chains were counted across the roughly 670 repertoires, and around 11 million of these chains were shared by at least two donors. A nearest-neighbor algorithm error-corrected the raw reads and collapsed the reads into unique sequences, merging closely related sequences to remove PCR and sequencing errors. CDR3 sequences were aligned to IMGT reference sequences to assign V, D and J gene segments. For a sequence to be retained, at least a six-nucleotide match to both a V gene segment and a J gene segment was required. Rearrangements were called productive when the CDR3 lacked stop codons and stayed in frame with V and J; all others were non-productive. Following IMGT convention, CDR3 was defined as the stretch from the second conserved V-encoded cysteine to the conserved J-encoded phenylalanine. In an earlier analysis of more than 550 of the donors, sequences lacking an unambiguous match to a single V gene segment were excluded. An earlier analysis of 587 of the donors classified V segments as functional when productive rearrangements were above 56.7% and as segregating when the standard deviation between donors was above 5%. A statistical classification framework was developed to diagnose cytomegalovirus status using the catalog of TCR beta chain sequences. In a later analysis, TCR nucleotide sequences were compared against IMGT/GENE-DB human TR gene sequences so that V and J genes could be assigned. Using the TCRdist pipeline, a later analysis assigned CDR3 sequences along with most-parsimonious VDJ recombination scenarios. In a later analysis, every TCR beta chain was defined by the combination of its CDR3 amino acid sequence and its V-gene family, and reads without a unique V-gene family were dropped. In a later analysis, fewer than 650 highly shared, low-generation-probability nucleotide sequences were removed to address suspected cross-contamination and a sequencing artifact. For each public chain, a later analysis derived a clonal expansion index from normalized ranks of inferred template counts within each repertoire. A later analysis computed generation probabilities with a VDJ recombination model fitted to out-of-frame rearrangements, and checked the results against IGoR. In a later analysis, TCR-TCR, TCR-HLA and TCR-CMV co-occurrence was scored with hypergeometric tests, and a repertoire-size bias correction was applied to TCR pairs. False discovery rates were estimated in a later analysis by permuting HLA or CMV assignments 20 times. A later analysis grouped co-occurring TCRs with DBSCAN, adding TCRdist sequence similarity when clustering within HLA-allele-positive subsets. For co-occurrence clustering, repertoires with fewer than 30,000 or more than 120,000 public chains were excluded, along with four to six repertoires with anomalous nucleotide sharing. Held by TCRdb, this immuneACCESS table contains in-frame sequences only and omits some clones. Under half of the omission traces to an unresolved V gene where checked; the cause of the rest is unknown. The V and J calls and clone size come from that table; D and trimming were worked out from the DNA. This sample gives around 190,000 clones in total; about 79% of them show up just once. The top ten constitute approximately 1.2% of the sample.

The TCR originated in a girl aged 2 to 9 in good health and CMV-seropositive. The sequencing sample was made of PBMCs. In this chain, TRBV6-6 is recombined with TRBJ2-6, with the D gene uncertain. The nucleotides are TGTGCCAGCCAGAGGCGGTCTGGGGCCAACGTCCTGACTTTC. It translates to CASQRRSGANVLTF.